The 27 T cell receptor beta chains below all came from one sample that was sequenced in a study of blood T cell repertoires in COVID-19. Clones were sequenced by immunoSEQ multiplex PCR, and TCRdb holds only the in-frame ones, with some missing. The repertoire consists of more than 65,000 clones, with roughly 80% occurring once and the leading ten covering 36%. Sequencing was done on a sample of peripheral blood. All receptors come from an older woman with acute or convalescent COVID-19.

V and J are TRBV5-6 and TRBJ1-6; 7 nucleotides line up with TRBD1. CDR1 is SGHDT and CDR2 is YYEEEE in the germline V gene. The CDR3 covers 16 residues. V was clipped by 1 base and J by 7 bases; unmatched bases: 8. The CDR3 nucleotides read TGTGCCAGCAGCTTGTACCCCGGGACAGCCAATTCACCCCTCCACTTT. Translating it yields CASSLYPGTANSPLHF.

The V gene is TRBV5-6, the J gene TRBJ1-2; 8 bases match TRBD1. Per the germline V gene, CDR1 is SGHDT and CDR2 is YYEEEE. The CDR3 has 17 amino acids. Germline trimming cut 0 bases from V and 7 bases from J; bases unmatched to any gene: 14. CDR3 nucleotides: TGTGCCAGCAGCTTGGCCGGGTCAGGGGGCCAGTTTTTTGGCTACACCTTC. Amino acids: CASSLAGSGGQFFGYTF.

The genes are TRBV27 and TRBJ2-7, with 7 bases matching TRBD2. V shed 6 bases and J 5 bases; nucleotides not matched to a gene: 13. The CDR3 consists of 15 residues. From germline, CDR1 is MNHEY and CDR2 SMNVEV (reference sequence). The CDR3 here is CASRRDFAGDDEQYF. The CDR3 DNA follows: TGTGCCAGCAGGAGGGACTTCGCGGGAGACGACGAGCAGTACTTC.

This clone was observed a single time. The genes are TRBV7-8 and TRBJ2-2; TRBD2 agrees at 9 bases. The CDR3 totals 15 residues. With V trimmed by 6 bases and J by 5 bases, 7 bases remained unmatched. CDR1 is SGHVS and CDR2 is FQNEAQ in the germline V gene. CDR3 region: CASRTIAGATGELFF. CDR3 DNA sequence: TGTGCCAGCAGGACAATAGCGGGAGCGACCGGGGAGCTGTTTTTT.

V is TRBV25-1 and J is TRBJ2-2; 7 bases line up with TRBD1. The CDR3 is 14 amino acids. From germline, CDR1 is MGHDK and CDR2 SYGVNS. J gave up 2 bases and V 6 bases, and 3 bases lay outside the gene matches. CDR3 sequence: CASRGTVNTGELFF. CDR3 DNA sequence: TGTGCCAGCAGAGGGACAGTCAACACCGGGGAGCTGTTTTTT.

The chain couples TRBV3-1 (or the pseudogene TRBV3-2) to TRBJ1-2; D gene unclear. This CDR3 comprises 12 residues. Germline V gene data show CDR1 as LGHDT and CDR2 as YNNKEL (reference sequence). V was shortened by 4 bases and J by 4 bases, with 7 bases between the two germline ends. The CDR3 sequence is CASSLRSYGYTF. The CDR3 DNA follows: TGTGCCAGCAGCCTCCGGAGCTATGGCTACACCTTC.

The J gene is TRBJ2-5, the V gene TRBV7-3; 8 bases are a match to TRBD1. CDR1 is SGHTA and CDR2 is FQGTGA in the germline V gene. Losses at the gene ends were 4 bases for V and 1 base for J; bases not matched to a gene: 5. The CDR3 runs 15 residues. CDR3 sequence reads: CASSSTGQGQETQYF. The CDR3 coding sequence is TGTGCCAGCAGCTCCACCGGACAGGGCCAAGAGACCCAGTACTTC.

The J gene is TRBJ2-2, the V gene TRBV15, with 10 bases that match TRBD1. The germline V gene has CDR1 LNHNV and CDR2 YYDKDF (reference sequence). CDR3 length: 15 amino acids. J lost 6 bases, V lost 4 bases, and 5 bases had no gene match. CDR3 sequence (DNA): TGTGCCACCAGCAAGCGGGACAGGGGACCCGGGGAGCTGTTTTTT. Its protein product is CATSKRDRGPGELFF.

The rearrangement uses TRBV14 and TRBJ2-2; TRBD2 aligns across 13 bases. There are 16 residues in the CDR3. Germline V gene lookup returns CDR1 SGHDN and CDR2 FVKESK. The V gene end was trimmed by 5 bases and the J gene end by 8 bases; junction bases not matched to a gene: 8. In nucleotides, the CDR3 is TGTGCCAGCAGCTCCGGGACTAGCGGGATTACGGGGGAGCTGTTTTTT. As protein: CASSSGTSGITGELFF. The variable domain in full, with the rest retrieved from reference TRBV14 and TRBJ2-2, is EAGVTQFPSHSVIEKGQTVTLRCDPISGHDNLYWYRRVMGKEIKFLLHFVKESKQDESGMPNNRFLAERTGGTYSTLKVQPAELEDSGVYFCASSSGTSGITGELFFGEGSRLTVL.

The CDR3 sequence is CASSSKAGGNTGELFF. The DNA for the CDR3 is TGCGCCAGCAGCTCAAAAGCGGGGGGGAACACCGGGGAGCTGTTTTTT. The J gene is TRBJ2-2, the V gene TRBV5-1; 9 bases are shared with TRBD2. Germline CDR1 reads SGHRS; CDR2 reads YFSETQ. V lost 3 bases to trimming and J lost 1 base; unmatched junction nucleotides: 4. The length of the CDR3 is 16 residues.

This clone has just a few counts. The gene calls are TRBV2 and TRBJ2-1; a possible D gene is TRBD2 (5 bases). The CDR3 has 14 residues. The germline V and J ends were trimmed by 6 bases and 0 bases, with 9 bases remaining between them. Germline V gives CDR1 SNHLY, CDR2 FYNNEI. DNA for the CDR3: TGTGCCAGCAGAAAGGACTCCTCCTACAATGAGCAGTTCTTC. Its translation is CASRKDSSYNEQFF.

The rearrangement links TRBV9 to TRBJ2-5, with 7 bases lining up with TRBD2. Germline CDR1 SGDLS, CDR2 YYNGEE. The CDR3 covers 16 residues. Losses at the gene ends were 2 bases for V and 1 base for J; bases not matched to a gene: 8. The CDR3 DNA is TGTGCCAGCAGCGTCGGGACTAACCCAGTCCAAGAGACCCAGTACTTC. Its protein is CASSVGTNPVQETQYF.

The genes are TRBV4-1 and TRBJ2-6; D remains unclear. V was clipped by 3 bases and J by 0 bases, with 9 bases between them. Germline assignment: CDR1 MGHRA and CDR2 YSYEKL. The CDR3 covers 16 residues. As DNA, the CDR3 is TGCGCCAGCAGCCATACAAACCCCTCTGGGGCCAACGTCCTGACTTTC. This sequence encodes CASSHTNPSGANVLTF.

The chain carries TRBV2 and TRBJ2-1, with 9 bases lining up with TRBD2. Per germline, CDR1 SNHLY and CDR2 FYNNEI. The CDR3 consists of 15 residues. With V trimmed by 6 bases and J by 2 bases, 5 bases remained unmatched. CDR3 sequence: CASRLAGEAYNEQFF. CDR3 nucleotides: TGTGCCAGCAGATTAGCGGGAGAAGCCTACAATGAGCAGTTCTTC.

This clone was found a few times. The genes are TRBV6-5 and TRBJ1-6, with no clear D. Germline CDR1 reads MNHEY; CDR2 reads SVGAGI. The CDR3 has 13 amino acids. The V gene lost 7 bases and the J gene lost 13 bases, with 17 bases spanning the gap. DNA for the CDR3: TGTGCCAGCACTAGCGACCGGACCGCGCCCCTCCACTTT. Encoded protein: CASTSDRTAPLHF.

The chain is built from TRBV24-1 and TRBJ2-1, with 10 bases matching TRBD1. The CDR3 length is 17 residues. The ends lost 5 bases at V and 3 bases at J; junction bases unmatched: 9. The germline V gene has CDR1 KGHDR and CDR2 SFDVKD. Here the CDR3 reads CATSGFPGQGDYNEQFF. The CDR3 DNA is TGTGCCACCAGTGGATTCCCCGGACAGGGGGACTACAATGAGCAGTTCTTC.

This chain joins TRBV5-1 and TRBJ2-7, with D possibly TRBD1 on 6 matching bases. This CDR3 comprises 14 residues. Trimming shortened V by 2 bases and J by 3 bases, and 12 bases separated the two germline ends. Germline CDR1 and CDR2: SGHRS and YFSETQ. CDR3 residues: CASSLKGGNYEQYF. DNA for the CDR3: TGCGCCAGCAGCTTAAAAGGGGGTAACTACGAGCAGTACTTC.

This chain joins TRBV7-8 and TRBJ2-7; TRBD2 might be the D (6 bases). Germline-derived CDR1 and CDR2 are SGHVS and FQNEAQ. Trimming pared 0 bases from V and 2 bases from J, leaving 14 bases between. The CDR3 totals 16 residues. The CDR3 here is CASSLARGPLPYEQYF. In nucleotides, the CDR3 is TGTGCCAGCAGCTTAGCGCGGGGACCCCTGCCCTACGAGCAGTACTTC.

This rearrangement joins TRBV12-3 or TRBV12-4 to TRBJ1-5; D is ambiguous. Trimming removed 5 bases at V and 2 bases at J, with 7 bases between. The CDR3 spans 13 residues. The CDR3 region has the DNA TGTGCCAGCAGTGACCGGGGCAATCAGCCCCAGCATTTT. Encoded protein: CASSDRGNQPQHF.

The chain joins TRBV4-1 to TRBJ1-4; TRBD1 aligns across 7 bases. J was trimmed by 0 bases and V by 3 bases; bases with no gene match: 16. CDR1 and CDR2 (germline): MGHRA, YSYEKL. This CDR3 comprises 20 residues. The CDR3 coding sequence is TGCGCCAGCAGCCATTTTACGGCCAGGGGGATAATTGCAACTAATGAAAAACTGTTTTTT. Its protein product is CASSHFTARGIIATNEKLFF.

The gene calls are TRBV29-1 and TRBJ1-2; TRBD1 aligns across 7 bases. V was clipped by 5 bases and J by 6 bases; unmatched bases: 6. This CDR3 comprises 12 residues. Germline V CDR1 and CDR2: SQVTM, ANQGSEA. CDR3 residues: CSVWGQLNGYTF. DNA of the CDR3: TGCAGCGTTTGGGGACAGCTAAATGGCTACACCTTC.

The chain carries TRBV5-4 and TRBJ1-4; the D gene is possibly TRBD1 (5 bases). Trimming took off 4 bases at V and 8 bases at J, with 15 bases between the two ends. CDR1 and CDR2 (germline): SGHNT, YYREEE (reference sequence). The CDR3 runs to 14 residues. As DNA, the CDR3 is TGTGCCAGCAGCAAGCCGGGACTTAACGAAAAACTGTTTTTT. It yields the protein CASSKPGLNEKLFF.

The V and J genes are TRBV10-3 and TRBJ2-2; perhaps TRBD2 as D (6 bases). Germline V gene lookup returns CDR1 ENHRY and CDR2 SYGVKD. V was trimmed by 6 bases and J by 2 bases, leaving 16 bases between them. This CDR3 is 16 amino acids long. CDR3 loop: CAISAVGDLNTGELFF. DNA for the CDR3: TGTGCCATCAGCGCCGTTGGGGACTTAAACACCGGGGAGCTGTTTTTT.

This clone was counted a few times. The V and J genes are TRBV19 and TRBJ1-6; D is perhaps TRBD1 (6 bases). The CDR3 contains 14 residues. Germline V lookup: CDR1 LNHDA, CDR2 SQIVND (reference sequence). V lost 9 bases to trimming and J lost 9 bases, with 18 bases between them. DNA for the CDR3: TGTGCCAGCGCCTCGCAGGGGTTAAGTTCACCCCTCCACTTT. Its protein is CASASQGLSSPLHF.

This rearrangement joins TRBV11-2 to TRBJ2-3; D perhaps matches TRBD1 (6 bases). Trimming shortened V by 5 bases and J by 2 bases, and 17 bases separated the two germline ends. This CDR3 has 16 residues. CDR1 is SGHAT and CDR2 is FQNNGV in the germline V gene. The CDR3 loop reads CASSPEPGHITDTQYF. CDR3 DNA: TGTGCCAGCAGCCCGGAACCGGGACATATCACAGATACGCAGTATTTT.

V and J are TRBV12-3 or TRBV12-4 and TRBJ1-4; a weak D match, TRBD1 (6 bases). Trimming stripped 5 bases from V and 10 bases from J, with 14 bases between. CDR3 length: 13 residues. For the CDR3, the DNA is TGTGCCAGCAGTCCTCGGACAGTTGGAAAACTGTTTTTT. Encoded protein: CASSPRTVGKLFF.

The CDR3 region has the DNA TGCGCCAGCAGCCGAGAGCGGTTCTACGAGCAGTACTTC. It yields the protein CASSRERFYEQYF. This chain uses TRBV5-1 with TRBJ2-7; maybe TRBD2 (5 bases). Germline CDR1 reads SGHRS; CDR2 reads YFSETQ. The CDR3 runs to 13 residues. The V end was cut by 4 bases, the J end by 3 bases, with 11 bases between.